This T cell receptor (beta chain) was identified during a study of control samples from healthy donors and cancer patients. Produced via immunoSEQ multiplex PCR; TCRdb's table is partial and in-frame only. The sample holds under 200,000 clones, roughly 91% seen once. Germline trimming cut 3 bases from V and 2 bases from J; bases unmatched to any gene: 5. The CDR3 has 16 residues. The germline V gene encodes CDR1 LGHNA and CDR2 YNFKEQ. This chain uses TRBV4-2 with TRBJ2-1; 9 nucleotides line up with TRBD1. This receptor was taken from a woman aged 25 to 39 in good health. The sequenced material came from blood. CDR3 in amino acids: CASSQKDRGPYNEQFF. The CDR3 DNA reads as TGTGCCAGCAGCCAGAAGGACAGGGGCCCCTACAATGAGCAGTTCTTC.